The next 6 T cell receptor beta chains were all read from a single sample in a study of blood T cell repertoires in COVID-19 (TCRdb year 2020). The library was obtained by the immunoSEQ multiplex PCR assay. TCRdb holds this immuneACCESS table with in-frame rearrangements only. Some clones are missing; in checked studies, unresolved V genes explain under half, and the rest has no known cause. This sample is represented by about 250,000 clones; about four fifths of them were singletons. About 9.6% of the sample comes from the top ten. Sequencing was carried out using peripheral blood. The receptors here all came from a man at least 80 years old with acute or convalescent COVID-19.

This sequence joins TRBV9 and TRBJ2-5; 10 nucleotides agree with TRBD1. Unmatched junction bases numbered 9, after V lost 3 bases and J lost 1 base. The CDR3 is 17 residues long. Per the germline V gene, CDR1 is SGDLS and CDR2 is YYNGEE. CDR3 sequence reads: CASSDRSGTGVQETQYF. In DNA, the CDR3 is TGTGCCAGCAGCGATCGATCCGGGACAGGGGTCCAAGAGACCCAGTACTTC.

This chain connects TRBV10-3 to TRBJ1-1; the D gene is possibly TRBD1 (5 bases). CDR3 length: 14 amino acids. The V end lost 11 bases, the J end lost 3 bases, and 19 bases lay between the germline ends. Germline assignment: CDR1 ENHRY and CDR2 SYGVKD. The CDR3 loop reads CAAMGGGGDTEAFF. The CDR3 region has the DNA TGTGCCGCCATGGGGGGTGGGGGTGACACTGAAGCTTTCTTT.

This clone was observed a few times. The CDR3 DNA reads TGTGCCAGCAGCAACTCTGACGGGACTCAGACCCTGAACACCGGGGAGCTGTTTTTT. It codes for CASSNSDGTQTLNTGELFF. The chain couples TRBV21-1 to TRBJ2-2; the table's D gene call, TRBD2, was not cross checked with the DNA. TRBV21-1 is a pseudogene. The CDR3 extends over 19 amino acids.

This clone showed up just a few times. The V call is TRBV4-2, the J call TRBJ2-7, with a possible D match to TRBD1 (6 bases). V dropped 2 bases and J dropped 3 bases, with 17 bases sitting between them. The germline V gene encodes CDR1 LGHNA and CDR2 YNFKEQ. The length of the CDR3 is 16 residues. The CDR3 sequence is CASSQIGGRRDYEQYF. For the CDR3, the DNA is TGTGCCAGCAGCCAAATTGGGGGCCGACGGGACTACGAGCAGTACTTC.

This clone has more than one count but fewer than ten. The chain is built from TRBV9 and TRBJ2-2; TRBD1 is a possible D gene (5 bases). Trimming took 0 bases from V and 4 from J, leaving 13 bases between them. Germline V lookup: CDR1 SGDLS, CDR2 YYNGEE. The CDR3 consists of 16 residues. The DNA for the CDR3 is TGTGCCAGCAGCGTAGCTGCAGGGTTCGGCACCGGGGAGCTGTTTTTT. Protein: CASSVAAGFGTGELFF.

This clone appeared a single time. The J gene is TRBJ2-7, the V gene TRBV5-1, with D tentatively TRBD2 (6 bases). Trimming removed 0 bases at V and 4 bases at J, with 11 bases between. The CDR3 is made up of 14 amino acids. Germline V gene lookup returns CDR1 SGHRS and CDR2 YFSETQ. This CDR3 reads CASSLATGLYEQYF. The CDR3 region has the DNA TGCGCCAGCAGCTTGGCTACAGGACTATACGAGCAGTACTTC.